This T cell receptor beta chain was obtained from a study of OX40 agonist ivuxolimab in advanced cancers. Whole-study context: The study gave patients intravenous ivuxolimab at 0.01 to 10 mg/kg every 2 weeks. Dose-escalation patients suffered from hepatocellular carcinoma, melanoma, renal cell or head and neck cancer. Males comprised 70% to 85% of the group, whose mean age was approximately 60 years (range roughly 20 to 90). The eligibility criteria allowed prior anti-PD-1, anti-PD-L1 or anti-CTLA-4 therapy, and under 50% had some.

Data came from immunoSEQ multiplex PCR; TCRdb stores just in-frame clones and leaves some out. The repertoire holds roughly 70,000 clones, roughly 82% seen once, with approximately 2.4% in the top ten. This clone was seen a few times. CDR1 and CDR2 (germline): KGHSH, LQKENI. Unmatched junction bases numbered 7, after V lost 4 bases and J lost 5 bases. This CDR3 contains 14 residues. This TCR was sampled from an adult with an advanced solid tumor such as melanoma, head and neck, liver or kidney cancer. The sample in question was CD4+ or CD8+ T cells sorted from blood, obtained in a trial of the OX40 agonist ivuxolimab. The chain carries TRBV18 and TRBJ2-5, with TRBD1 matching over 7 bases. The CDR3 sequence: CASSQYRGRETQYF. CDR3 DNA sequence: TGTGCCAGCTCACAGTACAGGGGAAGGGAGACCCAGTACTTC. The full variable domain, its missing parts supplied by reference TRBV18 and TRBJ2-5, is NAGVMQNPRHLVRRRGQEARLRCSPMKGHSHVYWYRQLPEEGLKFMVYLQKENIIDESGMPKERFSAEFPKEGPSILRIQQVVRGDSAAYFCASSQYRGRETQYFGPGTRLLVL.